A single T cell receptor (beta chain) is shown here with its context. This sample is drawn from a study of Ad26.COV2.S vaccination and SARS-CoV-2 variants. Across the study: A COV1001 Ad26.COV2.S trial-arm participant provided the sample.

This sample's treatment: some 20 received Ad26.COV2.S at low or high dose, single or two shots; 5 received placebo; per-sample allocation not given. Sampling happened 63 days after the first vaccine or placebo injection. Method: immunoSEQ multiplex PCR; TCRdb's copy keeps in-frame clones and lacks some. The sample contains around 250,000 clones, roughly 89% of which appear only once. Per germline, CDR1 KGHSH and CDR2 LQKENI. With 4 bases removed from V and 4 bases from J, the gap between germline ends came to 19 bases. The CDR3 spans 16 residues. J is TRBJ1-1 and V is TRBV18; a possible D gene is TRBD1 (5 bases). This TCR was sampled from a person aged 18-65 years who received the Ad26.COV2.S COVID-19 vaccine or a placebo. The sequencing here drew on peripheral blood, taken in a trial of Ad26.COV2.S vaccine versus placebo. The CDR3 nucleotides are TGTGCCAGCTCACGTAGACCTCAGGGCATGGGCACTGAAGCTTTCTTT. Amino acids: CASSRRPQGMGTEAFF.